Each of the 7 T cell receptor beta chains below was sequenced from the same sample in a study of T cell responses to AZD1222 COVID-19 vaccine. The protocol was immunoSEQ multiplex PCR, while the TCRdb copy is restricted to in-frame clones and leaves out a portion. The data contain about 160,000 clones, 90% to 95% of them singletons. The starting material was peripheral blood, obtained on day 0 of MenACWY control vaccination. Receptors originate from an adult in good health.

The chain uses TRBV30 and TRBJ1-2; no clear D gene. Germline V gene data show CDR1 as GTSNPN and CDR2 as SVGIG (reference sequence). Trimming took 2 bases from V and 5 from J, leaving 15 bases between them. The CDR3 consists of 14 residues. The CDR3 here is CAWSSDKPIYGYTF. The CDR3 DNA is TGTGCCTGGAGTAGCGACAAGCCGATATATGGCTACACCTTC.

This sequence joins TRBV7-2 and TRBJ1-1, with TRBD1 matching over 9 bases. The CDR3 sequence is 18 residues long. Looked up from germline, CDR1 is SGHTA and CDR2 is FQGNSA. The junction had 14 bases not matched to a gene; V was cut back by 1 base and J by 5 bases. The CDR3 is CASSLVTGTGRVGTEAFF. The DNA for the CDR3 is TGTGCCAGCAGCTTAGTGACCGGGACAGGGCGCGTAGGGACTGAAGCTTTCTTT.

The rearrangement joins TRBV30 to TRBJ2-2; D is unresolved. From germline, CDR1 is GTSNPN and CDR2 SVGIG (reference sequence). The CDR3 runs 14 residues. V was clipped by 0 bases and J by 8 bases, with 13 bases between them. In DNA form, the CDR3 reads TGTGCCTGGAGTGTATCCCGGTCAGGTGGGGAGCTGTTTTTT. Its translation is CAWSVSRSGGELFF.

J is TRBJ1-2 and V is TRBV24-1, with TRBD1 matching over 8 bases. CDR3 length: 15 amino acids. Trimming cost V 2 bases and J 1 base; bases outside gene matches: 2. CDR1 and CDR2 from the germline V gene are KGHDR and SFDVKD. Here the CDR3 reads CATSDSDRGNYGYTF. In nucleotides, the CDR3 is TGTGCCACCAGTGATTCCGACAGGGGTAACTATGGCTACACCTTC.

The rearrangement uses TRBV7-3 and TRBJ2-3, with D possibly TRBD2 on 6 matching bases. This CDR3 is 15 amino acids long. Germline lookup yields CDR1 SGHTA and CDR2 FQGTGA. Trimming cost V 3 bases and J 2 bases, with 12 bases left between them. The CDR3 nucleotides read TGTGCCAGCAGCTTTGGGGCGGGAATCACAGATACGCAGTATTTT. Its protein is CASSFGAGITDTQYF.

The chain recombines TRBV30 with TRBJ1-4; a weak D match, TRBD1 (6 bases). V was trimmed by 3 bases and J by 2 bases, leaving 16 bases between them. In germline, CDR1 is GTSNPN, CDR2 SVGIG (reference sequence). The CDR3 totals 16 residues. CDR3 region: CAWRALSGATNEKLFF. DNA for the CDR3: TGTGCCTGGAGGGCATTGTCGGGGGCTACTAATGAAAAACTGTTTTTT.

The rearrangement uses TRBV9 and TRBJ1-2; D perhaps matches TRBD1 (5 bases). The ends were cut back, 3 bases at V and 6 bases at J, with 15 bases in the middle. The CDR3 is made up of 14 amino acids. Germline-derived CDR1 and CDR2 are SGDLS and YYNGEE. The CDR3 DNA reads TGTGCCAGCAGCGCCCTGGGGGATAGGGATGGCTACACCTTC. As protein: CASSALGDRDGYTF.